This TCR beta chain was observed in a study of shared clonotypes between healthy human individuals (dated by TCRdb to the early 2020s). For the study in its entirety: The cohort comprised two women and three men aged 18 to 49 years. For each donor, CD4 naive and CD4 memory were each run on three plates, CD8 naive on two plates, and CD8 memory on one plate. To estimate repertoire size and how much clonotype sharing occurs between individuals, the study deeply sequenced the blood TCR repertoires of five or six healthy adults. To increase sequencing depth and limit assay-specific biases, TCR repertoire library preparation and sequencing were carried out by different laboratories using diverse techniques. Each donor's leukapheresis produced roughly between roughly 0.94 and 9.5 billion PBMCs.

Donors were healthy HIV-negative adults with no recently reported acute infections or vaccinations. Every donor was a Caucasian adult residing in Nashville, Tennessee, USA. CD4+ T cells were enriched by magnetic negative selection, after which naive cells were positively selected on CD45RA and the negative fraction was taken as the memory subset. After blood collection by leukapheresis, PBMCs were isolated using Ficoll-Histopaque density gradient centrifugation and then cryopreserved in the vapor phase of liquid nitrogen. Analytical flow cytometry was used to check the purity and quantity of every magnetically sorted T cell population. From each sorted fraction, genomic DNA was isolated and quantified by UV absorbance on a Nanodrop 2000c. V is reduced by 0 bases and J by 2 bases, leaving a spacing of 11 bases between them. The germline V gene (reference sequence) supplies CDR1 MNHNY and CDR2 SVGAGI. The CDR3 goes from the cysteine to the phenylalanine over 16 residues. The sequence is cut down to CDR3 DNA, 48 bases in frame from base 1.

Points the paper makes about the study in general: Pairwise subsampling indicated that sequencing depth was expected to affect the degree of clonotype sharing among donors. Sampling was limited to blood, and TCR repertoires in tissue likely differ from TCR repertoires in blood. Rarefaction of sorted-subset datasets indicated incomplete sequencing despite the large sequencing depth. Naive subsets generally had larger estimated clonotype richness than memory subsets. Sharing across a handful of donors was observed for 4.5% to 6.5% of naive CD4, over 3% of naive CD8, 2% to 2.5% of memory CD4, and around 0.4% of memory CD8 clonotypes. Because the study included only a small number of donors, the genetic and exposure-history diversity represented was limited. Higher generation probabilities were observed for clonotypes shared by all four sorted-subset donors than for non-shared clonotypes.

TCR CDR3 regions were amplified from genomic DNA by multiplex PCR using the deep immunoSEQ assay. Extracted genomic DNA from each cell subset was distributed evenly across all wells of several immunoSEQ 96-well plates, and each plate was treated as a replicate. Each replicate PCR for sorted subsets received around 210 ng genomic DNA, equal to tens of thousands of T cell genomes. The purified libraries were quantified using a Qubit 3.0 fluorometer, sized with a Bioanalyzer 2100, and then quantified again using the KAPA Library Quantification kit. Each immunoSEQ 96-well plate was sequenced on its own single-read 150-cycle Illumina NextSeq 550 flow cell. On the authors' methods: The immunoSEQ output contained only junctional sequences without quality scores, so filtering could not match that applied to full-length reads. Sequences were annotated with PyIR, a Python wrapper for IgBLAST v1.9, using IMGT germline references to assign V/J genes and CDR3. Reads were removed for weak V/J assignments (E-value above 1e-6), missing CDR3, stop codons, out-of-frame junctions, or ambiguous translated residues. V3J clonotypes were defined as sequences sharing the same inferred V gene, J gene, and CDR3 amino acid sequence. Percentage overlap between repertoires was computed as shared unique clonotypes divided by the size of the smaller repertoire. Repertoire richness was assessed with RTK rarefaction, the Chao1 estimator, and Recon v2.1 estimates of unobserved clonotypes. Generation probabilities for all TCRbeta clonotypes obtained by the gDNA method from a handful of donors were computed using OLGA. Here the immuneACCESS table is served through TCRdb, limited to in-frame sequences with V and J called. Missing clones are a known gap in these copies; in checked studies unresolved V genes cover under half, and the rest lacks a known reason. For V, J and clone size, that table is used; D and trimming come from the DNA. This sample gives a few million clones in total; just over 90% of them show up just once. The leading ten clones occupy about 0.37% of the sample.

A word on this clone: Which antigen it targets is not known. No much larger clonotype is one base removed from it; base qualities were not supplied.

This clonotype was sampled from a young man in good health. Some clones in this sample may be carry-over from other donors' samples. The source material was naive CD4+ T cells from PBMCs. The cell subset or site label, read with the paper, signifies: CD45RA+ positively selected. The chain joins TRBV6-6 to TRBJ1-3; the D gene is unclear. This receptor has the CDR3 CASSYSLQTTGNTIYF. The DNA sequence follows: TGTGCCAGCAGTTACTCGCTACAGACCACTGGAAACACCATATATTTT.